What follows describes a single T cell receptor (beta chain). The sample is drawn from a study of cytomegalovirus exposure and HLA in healthy donors. A multiplex PCR was run with 60 Vbeta primers and 13 Jbeta primers. The protocol was immunoSEQ multiplex PCR, while the TCRdb copy is restricted to in-frame clones and leaves out a portion. The table lists about 120,000 clones, more than 60% of them singletons. This CDR3 region has 16 residues. V was trimmed by 5 bases and J by 6 bases, leaving 21 bases between them. Germline CDR1 reads LNHDA; CDR2 reads SQIVND (reference sequence). Sequencing used PBMCs. This sequence was found in a female donor in good health and CMV-seronegative. This chain connects TRBV19 to TRBJ2-3; the D gene is possibly TRBD2 (5 bases). The CDR3 region has the DNA TGTGCCAGTAGTCTTCGGACTGGGTCCCAGGTCGATACGCAGTATTTT. Amino acids: CASSLRTGSQVDTQYF. Variable domain in full (rest from reference TRBV19 and TRBJ2-3): DGGITQSPKYLFRKEGQNVTLSCEQNLNHDAMYWYRQDPGQGLRLIYYSQIVNDFQKGDIAEGYSVSREKKESFPLTVTSAQKNPTAFYLCASSLRTGSQVDTQYFGPGTRLTVL.